This entry lists 16 T cell receptor beta chains sequenced from one sample in a study of blood T cell repertoires in COVID-19. This table comes from immunoSEQ multiplex PCR, and its TCRdb copy is limited to in-frame clones, with some not included. The sample yields roughly 260,000 clones, approximately 82% seen once. Sample: peripheral blood. These receptors all come from a woman under 30 with acute or convalescent COVID-19.

The chain links TRBV6-4 to TRBJ2-1, with 7 bases identical to TRBD2. CDR3 length: 12 amino acids. The V segment lost 4 bases and the J segment 8 bases; nucleotides outside the gene matches: 2. From germline, CDR1 is MRHNA and CDR2 SNTAGT. The CDR3 DNA is TGTGCCAGCAGTGGTGGGGGGGATGAGCAGTTCTTC. It yields the protein CASSGGGDEQFF.

The chain joins TRBV3-1 (or the pseudogene TRBV3-2) to TRBJ1-4; tentative D call: TRBD1 (5 bases). The CDR3 is 19 residues long. Germline-derived CDR1 and CDR2 are LGHDT and YNNKEL (reference sequence). V gave up 4 bases and J gave up 8 bases, with 29 bases separating them. The CDR3 region is CASSPRLGGFGGLVEKLFF. The CDR3 coding sequence is TGTGCCAGCAGCCCGCGACTAGGAGGTTTTGGGGGTTTGGTGGAAAAACTGTTTTTT.

This clone occurred once. The chain combines TRBV5-7 with TRBJ1-4; D possibly corresponds to TRBD1 (6 bases). TRBV5-7 qualifies as an ORF whose function is uncertain. There are 17 residues in the CDR3. Between the trimmed V and J ends, which lost 5 bases and 0 bases, there was a span of 17 bases. The DNA of the CDR3 is TGTGCCAGCAGACTTAGACGAGGGGGGGCAACTAATGAAAAACTGTTTTTT. It encodes CASRLRRGGATNEKLFF.

The chain has TRBV27 and TRBJ2-1, with a tentative D call TRBD1 (6 bases). V was trimmed by 7 bases and J by 4 bases, leaving 14 bases between them. The CDR3 is 14 amino acids. The germline CDR1 and CDR2 sequences are MNHEY and SMNVEV (reference sequence). DNA for the CDR3: TGTGCCAGCATCGCAGGGACATTTTACAATGAGCAGTTCTTC. It codes for CASIAGTFYNEQFF.

J is TRBJ2-7 and V is TRBV28; D gene unclear. The germline CDR1 and CDR2 sequences are MDHEN and SYDVKM. V was shortened by 8 bases and J by 5 bases, with 16 bases between the two germline ends. The CDR3 consists of 13 residues. The CDR3 nucleotides read TGTGCCAGCCGCCTATCAGGTCGTAACGAGCAGTACTTC. Residues: CASRLSGRNEQYF.

V is TRBV30 and J is TRBJ1-6, with D uncertain. Germline values: CDR1 GTSNPN, CDR2 SVGIG (reference sequence). V lost 0 bases, J lost 9 bases, and 3 bases lay in between. The CDR3 is 11 amino acids. The CDR3 loop reads CAWSVLSPLHF. DNA for the CDR3: TGTGCCTGGAGTGTACTTTCACCCCTCCACTTT.

This sequence joins TRBV5-1 and TRBJ2-7; no reliable D call. This CDR3 is built from 13 residues. Trimming took 0 bases from V and 5 from J, leaving 9 bases between them. In germline, CDR1 is SGHRS, CDR2 YFSETQ. CDR3 sequence: CASSLAVVNEQYF. As DNA, the CDR3 is TGCGCCAGCAGCTTGGCCGTCGTTAACGAGCAGTACTTC.

This chain connects TRBV2 to TRBJ2-7, with D tentatively TRBD1 (6 bases). V was trimmed by 5 bases and J by 3 bases, leaving 11 bases between them. The CDR3 extends over 13 amino acids. CDR1 is SNHLY, CDR2 FYNNEI, per germline. The CDR3 here is CASSKDSLYEQYF. CDR3 bases: TGTGCCAGCAGTAAGGACAGCCTCTACGAGCAGTACTTC.

This rearrangement joins TRBV9 to TRBJ2-1; 11 positions match TRBD1. The CDR3 is made up of 15 amino acids. The germline CDR1 and CDR2 sequences are SGDLS and YYNGEE. The J segment lost 5 bases and the V segment lost 0 bases, leaving 1 base of the junction unmatched. Here the CDR3 reads CASSVGGQGDNEQFF. CDR3 sequence (DNA): TGTGCCAGCAGCGTAGGGGGACAGGGGGACAATGAGCAGTTCTTC.

The chain combines TRBV4-2 with TRBJ2-5; 8 nucleotides match TRBD1. The CDR3 has 16 residues. Germline CDR1 LGHNA, CDR2 YNFKEQ. After removal of 2 bases from V and 4 bases from J, the junction contained 9 bases not matched to a gene. CDR3 DNA sequence: TGTGCCAGCAGCCAAAGCCGGGCCCAGGGGGCAGAGACCCAGTACTTC. Its protein is CASSQSRAQGAETQYF.

The CDR3 sequence is CASSGTGGAVAEQYF. The CDR3 nucleotides are TGTGCCAGTAGTGGGACAGGGGGCGCAGTGGCCGAGCAGTACTTC. This chain joins TRBV19 and TRBJ2-7; TRBD1 matches at 12 bases. CDR1 and CDR2 (germline): LNHDA, SQIVND (reference sequence). This CDR3 contains 15 residues. Trimming cost V 5 bases and J 6 bases; bases outside gene matches: 8.

The CDR3, as DNA: TGTGCCAGCAGTTACTACCGAGGGGATACGCAGTATTTT. Its translation is CASSYYRGDTQYF. This chain links TRBV6-5 with TRBJ2-3, with D possibly being TRBD2 (5 bases). CDR3 length equals 13 residues. Trimming pared 1 base from V and 6 bases from J, leaving 8 bases between. The germline V gene encodes CDR1 MNHEY and CDR2 SVGAGI.

This sequence joins TRBV5-5 and TRBJ2-1; the match to TRBD2 covers 10 bases. Trimming at V came to 1 base and at J to 3 bases, leaving 1 base not matched to a gene. The CDR3 runs to 15 residues. Germline V CDR1 and CDR2: SGHKS, YYEKEE (reference sequence). CDR3 sequence (DNA): TGTGCCAGCAGCTTGATAGCGGGAGGCTACAATGAGCAGTTCTTC. It yields the protein CASSLIAGGYNEQFF.

This sequence joins TRBV6-2 or TRBV6-3 and TRBJ2-2; a weak D match, TRBD2 (5 bases). Germline V gene data show CDR1 as MNHEY and CDR2 as SVGEGT. The CDR3 runs 11 residues. With 6 bases removed from V and 10 bases from J, the gap between germline ends came to 9 bases. For the CDR3, the DNA is TGTGCCAGCAGCTCTCTAGCGGAGCTGTTTTTT. It yields the protein CASSSLAELFF.

J is TRBJ1-6 and V is TRBV3-1 (or the pseudogene TRBV3-2); no definite D call. V dropped 0 bases and J dropped 14 bases, with 11 bases sitting between them. Germline-derived CDR1 and CDR2 are LGHDT and YNNKEL (reference sequence). CDR3 size: 13 residues. CDR3 in amino acids: CASSQDLPAALHF. The CDR3 DNA follows: TGTGCCAGCAGCCAAGATCTTCCCGCGGCCCTCCACTTT.

The rearrangement links TRBV9 to TRBJ2-4; D might be TRBD2 (5 bases). CDR3 size: 13 residues. V dropped 3 bases and J dropped 8 bases, with 12 bases sitting between them. From germline, CDR1 is SGDLS and CDR2 YYNGEE. CDR3 DNA sequence: TGTGCCAGCAGCGCGCAACCCGGGGACATTCAGTACTTC. It yields the protein CASSAQPGDIQYF. Filled out from reference TRBV9 and TRBJ2-4, the complete variable domain reads DSGVTQTPKHLITATGQRVTLRCSPRSGDLSVYWYQQSLDQGLQFLIQYYNGEERAKGNILERFSAQQFPDLHSELNLSSLELGDSALYFCASSAQPGDIQYFGAGTRLSVL.